Shown below are 27 T cell receptor beta chains from a single sample sequenced in a study of blood T cell repertoires in COVID-19. Measured with immunoSEQ multiplex PCR; TCRdb has only the in-frame clones, and not every one. Of roughly 100,000 clones listed, roughly nine tenths are singletons. Material: peripheral blood. The source of these receptors is a woman aged 55 to 70 with acute or convalescent COVID-19.

This sequence joins TRBV5-8 and TRBJ2-7; D unclear. Germline-derived CDR1 and CDR2 are SGHTS and YDEGEE. The CDR3 has 12 amino acids. V was trimmed by 4 bases and J by 1 base, leaving 6 bases between them. This CDR3 is CASSKESYEQYF. In nucleotides, the CDR3 is TGTGCCAGCAGCAAGGAGTCCTACGAGCAGTACTTC.

The genes are TRBV19 and TRBJ2-5, with 8 bases identical to TRBD2. Germline V lookup: CDR1 LNHDA, CDR2 SQIVND (reference sequence). CDR3 length: 15 amino acids. Germline trimming cut 0 bases from V and 4 bases from J; bases unmatched to any gene: 4. The CDR3 spells CASSIDSRGGETQYF. Here the CDR3 DNA reads TGTGCCAGTAGTATAGATTCCCGGGGGGGAGAGACCCAGTACTTC. Combining the CDR3 with reference TRBV19 and TRBJ2-5 gives the whole variable domain DGGITQSPKYLFRKEGQNVTLSCEQNLNHDAMYWYRQDPGQGLRLIYYSQIVNDFQKGDIAEGYSVSREKKESFPLTVTSAQKNPTAFYLCASSIDSRGGETQYFGPGTRLLVL.

The genes are TRBV6-1 and TRBJ1-1, with 8 nucleotides matching TRBD1. Germline CDR1 is MNHNS and CDR2 is SASEGT. V was pared by 2 bases and J by 0 bases, with 8 bases of the junction left unmatched. CDR3 size: 17 residues. The CDR3 is CASSERRRGPLNTEAFF. DNA for the CDR3: TGTGCCAGCAGTGAACGTCGCAGGGGGCCTTTGAACACTGAAGCTTTCTTT.

This sequence joins TRBV27 and TRBJ2-5; possible D gene TRBD1, 6 bases. The CDR3 runs to 13 residues. Germline assignment: CDR1 MNHEY and CDR2 SMNVEV (reference sequence). V lost 6 bases, J lost 4 bases, and 12 bases lay in between. Here the CDR3 DNA reads TGTGCCAGCAGCCCAGGGGTCGGAGAGACCCAGTACTTC. This codes for CASSPGVGETQYF.

V is TRBV7-9 and J is TRBJ2-7; the D gene is possibly TRBD1 (5 bases). The V and J ends lost 5 bases and 0 bases respectively, with 14 bases between them. Per germline, CDR1 SEHNR and CDR2 FQNEAQ (reference sequence). The CDR3 runs 15 residues. The CDR3 DNA follows: TGTGCCAGCAGCCCTCTAGGGGCCGTCTCCTACGAGCAGTACTTC. This encodes CASSPLGAVSYEQYF.

The rearrangement uses TRBV10-3 and TRBJ1-2, with TRBD1 matching 10 bases. Unmatched junction bases numbered 5, after V lost 0 bases and J lost 7 bases. The CDR3 sequence is 15 residues long. Germline lookup yields CDR1 ENHRY and CDR2 SYGVKD. The CDR3 protein is CAISESGQGIAGYTF. CDR3 DNA sequence: TGTGCCATCAGTGAGTCGGGACAGGGGATTGCTGGCTACACCTTC.

This clone showed up just once. The chain carries TRBV14 and TRBJ1-4; no clear D. Trimming left V 3 bases short and J 7 bases short, with 6 bases between. Germline CDR1 SGHDN, CDR2 FVKESK. This CDR3 is 12 amino acids long. For the CDR3, the DNA is TGTGCCAGCAGCCAGGGGAGTGAAAAACTGTTTTTT. Residues: CASSQGSEKLFF. Complete variable domain (other parts from reference TRBV14 and TRBJ1-4): EAGVTQFPSHSVIEKGQTVTLRCDPISGHDNLYWYRRVMGKEIKFLLHFVKESKQDESGMPNNRFLAERTGGTYSTLKVQPAELEDSGVYFCASSQGSEKLFFGSGTQLSVL.

V is TRBV11-1 and J is TRBJ1-1; the match to TRBD1 covers 9 bases. CDR1 is SGHAT and CDR2 is FQDESV in the germline V gene (reference sequence). This CDR3 contains 14 residues. J gave up 4 bases and V 5 bases, and 5 bases lay outside the gene matches. This CDR3 reads CASSMGQGFTEAFF. The CDR3 coding sequence is TGTGCCAGCAGCATGGGACAGGGCTTCACTGAAGCTTTCTTT.

The rearrangement links TRBV4-1 to TRBJ2-2; TRBD2 aligns across 9 bases. CDR1 MGHRA and CDR2 YSYEKL come from the germline V gene. The CDR3 is 18 amino acids. The J segment lost 3 bases and the V segment lost 0 bases, leaving 8 bases of the junction unmatched. The DNA of the CDR3 is TGCGCCAGCAGCCAAGAGCGAGCGGGAGGAGCGTACACCGGGGAGCTGTTTTTT. It yields the protein CASSQERAGGAYTGELFF.

CDR3 nucleotide sequence: TGTGCCAGCAGCTTACAGGGAGGGGGAGAGACCCAGTACTTC. Its translation is CASSLQGGGETQYF. The chain is built from TRBV7-3 and TRBJ2-5; tentatively, D is TRBD2 (7 bases). The CDR3 contains 14 residues. The germline V gene encodes CDR1 SGHTA and CDR2 FQGTGA. V dropped 2 bases and J dropped 4 bases, with 11 bases sitting between them.

The CDR3 spells CASSLGGLAGDNEQFF. The CDR3 nucleotides are TGTGCCAGCAGCTTGGGGGGACTAGCGGGAGACAATGAGCAGTTCTTC. The V call is TRBV11-3, the J call TRBJ2-1; 14 nucleotides agree with TRBD2. The J segment lost 5 bases and the V segment lost 3 bases, leaving 3 bases of the junction unmatched. Germline V lookup: CDR1 SGHNT, CDR2 YENEEA. This CDR3 has 16 residues.

V gene TRBV5-1 combines with J gene TRBJ2-3; 7 bases are shared with TRBD2. The CDR3 is made up of 14 amino acids. From germline, CDR1 is SGHRS and CDR2 YFSETQ. Trimming removed 6 bases from V and 2 bases from J; junction bases left unmatched: 6. The CDR3 DNA follows: TGCGCCAGCACCCGGGGAGGGAACACAGATACGCAGTATTTT. Translating gives CASTRGGNTDTQYF.

V is TRBV6-1 and J is TRBJ1-1; D not resolved. The germline V and J ends were trimmed by 3 bases and 6 bases, with 14 bases remaining between them. CDR3 size: 14 residues. CDR1 and CDR2 from the germline V gene are MNHNS and SASEGT. This CDR3 reads CASSESGVDSEAFF. The CDR3 nucleotides are TGTGCCAGCAGTGAGTCCGGGGTTGATTCTGAAGCTTTCTTT.

This clone was seen just once. This chain connects TRBV10-2 to TRBJ1-5, with a possible D match to TRBD1 (5 bases). This CDR3 comprises 14 residues. Germline V gene sequence: CDR1 WSHSY, CDR2 SAAADI. The V and J ends lost 4 bases and 1 base respectively, with 8 bases between them. The CDR3 DNA is TGCGCCAGCAGTGGCAGGGTGAGCAATCAGCCCCAGCATTTT. Amino acid sequence: CASSGRVSNQPQHF.

The count of this clone is one. V and J are TRBV4-2 and TRBJ2-3; 10 bases are a match to TRBD2. The CDR3 has 17 residues. V lost 2 bases to trimming and J lost 1 base; unmatched junction nucleotides: 6. Germline values: CDR1 LGHNA, CDR2 YNFKEQ. The CDR3 nucleotides are TGTGCCAGCAGCCAACGTGGGACTAGCGCGGGCACAGATACGCAGTATTTT. Its protein is CASSQRGTSAGTDTQYF.

The rearrangement uses TRBV19 and TRBJ2-7, with D hard to call. The germline CDR1 and CDR2 sequences are LNHDA and SQIVND (reference sequence). V was clipped by 3 bases and J by 3 bases, with 15 bases between them. The CDR3 totals 15 residues. CDR3 residues: CASSIFSVASYEQYV. The CDR3 region has the DNA TGTGCCAGTAGTATCTTCAGCGTTGCCAGCTACGAGCAGTACGTC.

The chain has TRBV7-2 and TRBJ1-1, with 7 bases lining up with TRBD1. The CDR3 length is 16 residues. Germline V gene lookup returns CDR1 SGHTA and CDR2 FQGNSA. Losses at the gene ends were 3 bases for V and 0 bases for J; bases not matched to a gene: 7. The CDR3 spells CASSFPTGLLNTEAFF. For the CDR3, the DNA is TGTGCCAGCAGCTTCCCGACAGGGCTTTTGAACACTGAAGCTTTCTTT.

CDR3 DNA: TGCGCCAGCAGCTTGGCTTGGCAGGGGTTGGTAAAGACCCAGTACTTC. Its protein product is CASSLAWQGLVKTQYF. The V gene is TRBV5-1, the J gene TRBJ2-5; TRBD1 might be the D (6 bases). Deletions cut 0 bases from V and 6 bases from J, with 18 bases between. Looked up from germline, CDR1 is SGHRS and CDR2 is YFSETQ. The CDR3 contains 16 residues. The entire variable domain, with the rest obtained from reference TRBV5-1 and TRBJ2-5, is as follows: KAGVTQTPRYLIKTRGQQVTLSCSPISGHRSVSWYQQTPGQGLQFLFEYFSETQRNKGNFPGRFSGRQFSNSRSEMNVSTLELGDSALYLCASSLAWQGLVKTQYFGPGTRLLVL.

J is TRBJ2-3 and V is TRBV6-6; TRBD2 agrees at 7 bases. J lost 1 base, V lost 10 bases, and 2 bases had no gene match. Germline values: CDR1 MNHNY, CDR2 SVGAGI (reference sequence). The CDR3 covers 12 residues. The CDR3: CATTSGTDTQYF. The DNA for the CDR3 is TGTGCCACAACTAGCGGCACAGATACGCAGTATTTT.

The sample holds a few counts of this clone. The chain combines TRBV6-4 with TRBJ2-7; 7 positions agree with TRBD2. This CDR3 is 13 amino acids long. Losses at the gene ends were 2 bases for V and 3 bases for J; bases not matched to a gene: 1. Germline V lookup: CDR1 MRHNA, CDR2 SNTAGT. DNA of the CDR3: TGTGCCAGCAGTGACCAGCGGGGCTACGAGCAGTACGTC. The encoded protein is CASSDQRGYEQYV.

The V and J genes are TRBV6-5 and TRBJ2-7, with a tentative D call TRBD2 (5 bases). Germline V gene data show CDR1 as MNHEY and CDR2 as SVGAGI. V was clipped by 7 bases and J by 0 bases, with 10 bases between them. There are 13 residues in the CDR3. In DNA form, the CDR3 reads TGTGCCAGCAACCCGACTAACTCCTACGAGCAGTACTTC. It yields the protein CASNPTNSYEQYF.

This clone was picked up one time. The J gene is TRBJ2-3, the V gene TRBV24-1, with D possibly TRBD1 on 8 matching bases. Germline CDR1 reads KGHDR; CDR2 reads SFDVKD. Trimming pared 3 bases from V and 8 bases from J, leaving 23 bases between. The CDR3 has 17 amino acids. CDR3 in amino acids: CATSDASQGGIIGTQYF. CDR3 in DNA: TGTGCCACCAGTGATGCCTCACAGGGGGGGATAATCGGTACGCAGTATTTT.

CDR3 protein: CAISPQGGNQPQHF. CDR3 nucleotide sequence: TGTGCCATTTCTCCACAGGGAGGGAATCAGCCCCAGCATTTT. V is TRBV19 and J is TRBJ1-5; D may be TRBD1 (6 bases). This CDR3 is 14 amino acids long. Germline lookup yields CDR1 LNHDA and CDR2 SQIVND (reference sequence). Trimming cost V 10 bases and J 4 bases, with 17 bases left between them.

The rearrangement joins TRBV30 to TRBJ2-5; D gene uncertain. Per germline, CDR1 GTSNPN and CDR2 SVGIG (reference sequence). This CDR3 spans 13 amino acids. V lost 0 bases and J lost 1, with 6 bases in between. CDR3 residues: CAWSVSGQETQYF. CDR3 coding DNA: TGTGCCTGGAGTGTGTCCGGCCAAGAGACCCAGTACTTC.

The chain has TRBV5-1 and TRBJ2-1, with 12 bases that match TRBD2. The CDR3 loop spans 15 amino acids. Trimming cost V 5 bases and J 8 bases; bases outside gene matches: 8. The germline CDR1 and CDR2 sequences are SGHRS and YFSETQ. The chain's CDR3 is CASSLAGGSPYEQFF. The DNA for the CDR3 is TGCGCCAGCAGTCTAGCGGGAGGGTCGCCTTATGAGCAGTTCTTC.

In this sample, this clone turned up a few times. The V and J genes are TRBV7-5 and TRBJ1-6; the tabulated D call, TRBD1, remains unverified against the DNA. TRBV7-5 is shown as a pseudogene. The CDR3 runs 13 residues. The CDR3: CARTGIHNSPLHF. The CDR3 bases are TGTGCCAGAACAGGGATTCATAATTCACCCCTCCACTTT.

The V call is TRBV11-2, the J call TRBJ2-1; 11 nucleotides match TRBD2. This CDR3 region has 15 residues. V shed 5 bases, J shed 4 bases, and the junction held 4 bases outside the gene matches. Germline loops: CDR1 SGHAT, CDR2 FQNNGV. The CDR3 loop is CASSTLAGGYNEQFF. The CDR3 DNA reads as TGTGCCAGCAGCACCCTAGCGGGGGGATACAATGAGCAGTTCTTC.